This TCR beta chain was observed in a study of blood T cell repertoires in COVID-19. The wider study: The study drew acute and convalescent COVID-19 samples from the United States, Italy and Spain. From T cells, B-cell-depleted T cells, or PBMCs came the material, which was cDNA or gDNA.

Germline-derived CDR1 and CDR2 are SEHNR and FQNEAQ (reference sequence). V was trimmed by 5 bases and J by 6 bases, leaving 28 bases between them. This CDR3 is 18 amino acids long. Data came from immunoSEQ multiplex PCR; TCRdb stores just in-frame clones and leaves some out. The repertoire consists of 250,000 to 350,000 clones, with nearly 90% occurring once and the leading ten covering about 6%. The participants were between roughly 18 and 100 years old and came from roughly 24 US areas. The J gene is TRBJ1-2, the V gene TRBV7-9; D is unresolved. Sequences were obtained from PBMCs or T cells enriched from blood (not recorded which). The source is a woman aged 25 to 39 who had recovered from COVID-19. DNA of the CDR3: TGTGCCAGCAGCCCTCCGTTGGGTCAGCGCCACGTTAAGGATGGCTACACCTTC. Protein product: CASSPPLGQRHVKDGYTF.